This is a list of T cell receptor beta chains from one sample in a study of blood T cell repertoires in COVID-19. Sequencing used immunoSEQ multiplex PCR; TCRdb keeps in-frame clones, though not all of them. Of 200,000 to 300,000 clones listed, about 82% are singletons. Sequenced sample: PBMCs or T cells enriched from blood (not recorded which). Receptor source: a woman aged 45 to 65 who had recovered from COVID-19. CDR3s include the opening cysteine and the closing phenylalanine or tryptophan. The order of the fields is CDR3 DNA, CDR3 protein, clone size, J gene, D gene, V gene. D genes are given only for firm matches. Rows give clone size only sometimes, using once, few, many, or a class for an expanded clone.

DNA: TGTGCCAGCAGCGGACAGGGCCCACGCTACGAGCAGTACTTC
CDR3: CASSGQGPRYEQYF
size: .
J: TRBJ2-7
D: TRBD1
V: TRBV2

DNA: TGTGCCAGCAGCCTTATAGCGTCCTACAATGAGCAGTTCTTC
CDR3: CASSLIASYNEQFF
size: .
J: TRBJ2-1
D: .
V: TRBV3-1/TRBV3-2

DNA: TGTGCCAGCGGGACTAGTGGTACAGATACGCAGTATTTT
CDR3: CASGTSGTDTQYF
size: .
J: TRBJ2-3
D: TRBD2
V: TRBV7-9

DNA: TGTGCCAGCAGTTTACTAACAGGGGGATTAACTGGAGAGCAGTACTTC
CDR3: CASSLLTGGLTGEQYF
size: few
J: TRBJ2-7
D: TRBD1
V: TRBV28

DNA: TGTGCCAGCATGAAAGGAGGGGTTCCCTACAATGAGCAGTTCTTC
CDR3: CASMKGGVPYNEQFF
size: .
J: TRBJ2-1
D: .
V: TRBV6-5

DNA: TGTGCCAGCAGCTTAAGTCTGGTCGGAGAGACCCAGTACTTC
CDR3: CASSLSLVGETQYF
size: few
J: TRBJ2-5
D: .
V: TRBV11-2

DNA: TGTGCCAGTCAGGGTTCCTACAATGAGCAGTTCTTC
CDR3: CASQGSYNEQFF
size: .
J: TRBJ2-1
D: .
V: TRBV19

DNA: TGTGCCAGCAGCTTGTGGACAGGGGACAATGAGCAGTTCTTC
CDR3: CASSLWTGDNEQFF
size: once
J: TRBJ2-1
D: TRBD1
V: TRBV7-3

DNA: TGTGCCAGCAGCTTAGAGGGTGGACGGACAGTAGAGCAGTACTTC
CDR3: CASSLEGGRTVEQYF
size: .
J: TRBJ2-7
D: .
V: TRBV7-2

DNA: TGTGCCAGCAGCTTAGTGACAGGGCTCTCCGAGCAGTACTTC
CDR3: CASSLVTGLSEQYF
size: .
J: TRBJ2-7
D: TRBD1
V: TRBV7-2

DNA: TGTGCCAGCAGTTCGGGACAGAATCGCTACGAGCAGTACTTC
CDR3: CASSSGQNRYEQYF
size: .
J: TRBJ2-7
D: TRBD1
V: TRBV2

DNA: TGTGCCAGCAGTTTGGGACAGTCCGGGGAGCTGTTTTTT
CDR3: CASSLGQSGELFF
size: .
J: TRBJ2-2
D: TRBD1
V: TRBV28

DNA: TGTGCCAGCAGTTCCGTTCGACAGGGACCTACCTACGAGCAGTACTTC
CDR3: CASSSVRQGPTYEQYF
size: .
J: TRBJ2-7
D: TRBD1
V: TRBV28

DNA: TGTGCCTGGAGATCGCGGGCCTCGGTTGACTATGGCTACACCTTC
CDR3: CAWRSRASVDYGYTF
size: .
J: TRBJ1-2
D: .
V: TRBV30

DNA: TGTGCCAGCAGTTGGGGACAGGGGGGTTCCCATCAGCCCCAGCATTTT
CDR3: CASSWGQGGSHQPQHF
size: .
J: TRBJ1-5
D: TRBD1
V: TRBV6-6

DNA: TGTGCCAGCAGCTTTGGACAGGACCAGTTTTTCTCTGGGGCCAACGTCCTGACTTTC
CDR3: CASSFGQDQFFSGANVLTF
size: .
J: TRBJ2-6
D: TRBD1
V: TRBV7-9

DNA: TGTGCCAGCTCACCACGGTCTCAGGTGAACGATGGCTACACCTTC
CDR3: CASSPRSQVNDGYTF
size: .
J: TRBJ1-2
D: .
V: TRBV18

DNA: TGTGCCAGCAGCAATAACTTAGCGGACCAAGAGACCCAGTACTTC
CDR3: CASSNNLADQETQYF
size: .
J: TRBJ2-5
D: .
V: TRBV7-2

DNA: TGCGCCAGCAGCCTAGGGGCCGGCTCTGGGGCCAACGTCCTGACTTTC
CDR3: CASSLGAGSGANVLTF
size: .
J: TRBJ2-6
D: .
V: TRBV5-1

DNA: TGCAGCGTTGATGGGGGGAGTCTCTACAATGAGCAGTTCTTC
CDR3: CSVDGGSLYNEQFF
size: .
J: TRBJ2-1
D: .
V: TRBV29-1

DNA: TGTGCCAGCAGCCGGGCCTTGAATTCACCCCTCCACTTT
CDR3: CASSRALNSPLHF
size: .
J: TRBJ1-6
D: .
V: TRBV3-1/TRBV3-2

DNA: TGTGCCAGCAGCCCAGGGCACTACGAGCAGTACTTC
CDR3: CASSPGHYEQYF
size: .
J: TRBJ2-7
D: .
V: TRBV6-5

DNA: TGTGCCAGCAATCTAGAAAAAGGAGAGACCCAGTACTTC
CDR3: CASNLEKGETQYF
size: .
J: TRBJ2-5
D: .
V: TRBV2

DNA: TGTGCCAGCAGCGGCCGGGACAGGGGACCTGAAGCTTTCTTT
CDR3: CASSGRDRGPEAFF
size: .
J: TRBJ1-1
D: TRBD1
V: TRBV3-1/TRBV3-2

DNA: TGCGCCAGCAGCCGGACAGGGGGCGACTATGGCTACACCTTC
CDR3: CASSRTGGDYGYTF
size: .
J: TRBJ1-2
D: TRBD1
V: TRBV5-1

DNA: TGTGCCAGCAGCTGGGACAGGGGCACAGATACGCAGTATTTT
CDR3: CASSWDRGTDTQYF
size: .
J: TRBJ2-3
D: TRBD1
V: TRBV11-2

DNA: TGTGCCAGTAGTATCAGTAGCGCTAACTACAATGAGCAGTTCTTC
CDR3: CASSISSANYNEQFF
size: .
J: TRBJ2-1
D: .
V: TRBV19

DNA: TGTGCCAGTAGGTCCCGGACAGCTGAAGCTTTCTTT
CDR3: CASRSRTAEAFF
size: .
J: TRBJ1-1
D: .
V: TRBV19

DNA: TGCGCCAGCAGCCCCCTGGGGGGGGCCGGCTACAATGAGCAGTTCTTC
CDR3: CASSPLGGAGYNEQFF
size: .
J: TRBJ2-1
D: .
V: TRBV4-1

DNA: TGTGCCAGCAGTTGGGGACAGAACACTGAAGCTTTCTTT
CDR3: CASSWGQNTEAFF
size: .
J: TRBJ1-1
D: .
V: TRBV6-5

DNA: TGTGCCAGCAGCTTAGACAGGGATAATGGCTACACCTTC
CDR3: CASSLDRDNGYTF
size: few
J: TRBJ1-2
D: .
V: TRBV7-2

DNA: TGTGCCAGCAGACCCAGGGGGCTCATGTCTGGAAACACCATATATTTT
CDR3: CASRPRGLMSGNTIYF
size: .
J: TRBJ1-3
D: TRBD1
V: TRBV2

DNA: TGTGCCAGTAGTATTAGGGACAGTTCCTACAATGAGCAGTTCTTC
CDR3: CASSIRDSSYNEQFF
size: .
J: TRBJ2-1
D: TRBD1
V: TRBV19

DNA: TGTGCCAGCAGCGTAGATGTTGGGGGGGACTGGGGCACCGGGGAGCTGTTTTTT
CDR3: CASSVDVGGDWGTGELFF
size: .
J: TRBJ2-2
D: TRBD2
V: TRBV9

DNA: TGTGCCAGTAGTTTCTCAGGGGGGAATCAGCCCCAGCATTTT
CDR3: CASSFSGGNQPQHF
size: .
J: TRBJ1-5
D: TRBD1
V: TRBV19

DNA: TGTGCCAGCAGGACTAGCGGGAGTAACACCGGGGAGCTGTTTTTT
CDR3: CASRTSGSNTGELFF
size: .
J: TRBJ2-2
D: TRBD2
V: TRBV9

DNA: TGTGCCAGCAGTTGGGGACAGTACAATGAGCAGTTCTTC
CDR3: CASSWGQYNEQFF
size: .
J: TRBJ2-1
D: TRBD1
V: TRBV12-3/TRBV12-4

DNA: TGTGCCAGCGTGCGGGCCAGGAGGGACGCCGGGGAGCTGTTTTTT
CDR3: CASVRARRDAGELFF
size: .
J: TRBJ2-2
D: .
V: TRBV7-8

DNA: TGTGCCAGCAGCCTACAGGACGGGAGAGCAGCTTTCTTT
CDR3: CASSLQDGRAAFF
size: .
J: TRBJ1-1
D: .
V: TRBV7-2

DNA: TGTGCCAGCAGTCGTAGCGGGAGCTCCTACAATGAGCAGTTCTTC
CDR3: CASSRSGSSYNEQFF
size: .
J: TRBJ2-1
D: TRBD2
V: TRBV28

DNA: TGCAGCGTTGCGGGAGCCTACAATGAGCAGTTCTTC
CDR3: CSVAGAYNEQFF
size: .
J: TRBJ2-1
D: .
V: TRBV29-1

DNA: TGTGCCAGCAGCTTTGGGGGAGGGTTCCTCTCCTACGAGCAGTACTTC
CDR3: CASSFGGGFLSYEQYF
size: .
J: TRBJ2-7
D: TRBD2
V: TRBV5-4

DNA: TGTGCCAGCAGTTTTCGCCCGAGCTATGGCTACACCTTC
CDR3: CASSFRPSYGYTF
size: .
J: TRBJ1-2
D: .
V: TRBV12-3/TRBV12-4

DNA: TGTGCCAGCAGCTTAGCTAGCACCAACACCGGGGAGCTGTTTTTT
CDR3: CASSLASTNTGELFF
size: .
J: TRBJ2-2
D: .
V: TRBV7-2

DNA: TGTGCCACCAGCAGAGGTGGAGACAGGGGGCTGGCCAGCTATGGCTACACCTTC
CDR3: CATSRGGDRGLASYGYTF
size: .
J: TRBJ1-2
D: TRBD1
V: TRBV15

DNA: TGTGCCAGCACCTCCGGGACAGGGCTTACCAAAAACATTCAGTACTTC
CDR3: CASTSGTGLTKNIQYF
size: .
J: TRBJ2-4
D: TRBD1
V: TRBV5-8

DNA: TGCGCCAGCAGCCAGATACAGGGGAGCGAGCAGTACTTC
CDR3: CASSQIQGSEQYF
size: .
J: TRBJ2-7
D: TRBD1
V: TRBV4-1

DNA: TGCAGCGTTGAAGGGCGGGAGTGGGGCGGGGAGCTGTTTTTT
CDR3: CSVEGREWGGELFF
size: .
J: TRBJ2-2
D: TRBD2
V: TRBV29-1

DNA: TGTGCCAGTAGTATTGCCAGGGCTGACTATGGCTACACCTTC
CDR3: CASSIARADYGYTF
size: .
J: TRBJ1-2
D: .
V: TRBV19

DNA: TGTGCCAGCAGCTTACCTCTAGGGGGAGTTGGAAACACCATATATTTT
CDR3: CASSLPLGGVGNTIYF
size: once
J: TRBJ1-3
D: .
V: TRBV7-9

DNA: TGTGCCAGCAGCTCCAACATCCGGGACAGGGTAAGCAATGAGCAGTTCTTC
CDR3: CASSSNIRDRVSNEQFF
size: .
J: TRBJ2-1
D: TRBD1
V: TRBV9

DNA: TGTGCCAGCAGCCAAGATCCGGCTAGCGGGGGGGATGAGCAGTTCTTC
CDR3: CASSQDPASGGDEQFF
size: .
J: TRBJ2-1
D: TRBD2
V: TRBV3-1/TRBV3-2

DNA: TGTGCCAGCAGCCAAGCTAGGTATGGCTACACCTTC
CDR3: CASSQARYGYTF
size: .
J: TRBJ1-2
D: .
V: TRBV3-1/TRBV3-2

DNA: TGCGCCAGCAGCCCCGACAGATTTAGGGACACCATATATTTT
CDR3: CASSPDRFRDTIYF
size: .
J: TRBJ1-3
D: .
V: TRBV4-1

DNA: TGTGCCAGTCACGAGGAGTTCCGGGATGAGCAGTTCTTC
CDR3: CASHEEFRDEQFF
size: .
J: TRBJ2-1
D: .
V: TRBV28

DNA: TGTGCCAGCAGCTTGGAACAGGTCTACGAGCAGTACTTC
CDR3: CASSLEQVYEQYF
size: .
J: TRBJ2-7
D: .
V: TRBV5-5

DNA: TGCGCCAGCAGCTTGGGACATACCATGAACACTGAAGCTTTCTTT
CDR3: CASSLGHTMNTEAFF
size: .
J: TRBJ1-1
D: .
V: TRBV5-1

DNA: TGTGCCAGCAGCTTAGGAGGGTATAATTCACCCCTCCACTTT
CDR3: CASSLGGYNSPLHF
size: few
J: TRBJ1-6
D: .
V: TRBV7-2

DNA: TGTGCCAGTAGTATCTCGGGCAGGGGTTCTGAAAAACTGTTTTTT
CDR3: CASSISGRGSEKLFF
size: once
J: TRBJ1-4
D: .
V: TRBV19